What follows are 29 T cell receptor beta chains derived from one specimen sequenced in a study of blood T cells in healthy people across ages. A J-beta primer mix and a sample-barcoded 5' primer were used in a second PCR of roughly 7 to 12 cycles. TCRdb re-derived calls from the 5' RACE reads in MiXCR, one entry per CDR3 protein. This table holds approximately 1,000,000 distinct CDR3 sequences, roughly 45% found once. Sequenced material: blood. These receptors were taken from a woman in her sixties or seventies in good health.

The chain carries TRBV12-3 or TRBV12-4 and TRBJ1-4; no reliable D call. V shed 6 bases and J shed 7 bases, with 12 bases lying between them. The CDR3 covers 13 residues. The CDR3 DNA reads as TGTGCCAGCAGGCTAGGTGCGGGTGAAAAACTGTTTTTT. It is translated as CASRLGAGEKLFF.

This chain's CDR3 is CSAGFGGDTQYF. The DNA for the CDR3 is TGCAGCGCGGGATTTGGGGGGGATACGCAGTATTTT. This chain uses TRBV29-1 with TRBJ2-3; D might be TRBD2 (6 bases). CDR1 and CDR2 (germline): SQVTM, ANQGSEA. The CDR3 consists of 12 residues. The V end was cut by 7 bases, the J end by 6 bases, with 14 bases between.

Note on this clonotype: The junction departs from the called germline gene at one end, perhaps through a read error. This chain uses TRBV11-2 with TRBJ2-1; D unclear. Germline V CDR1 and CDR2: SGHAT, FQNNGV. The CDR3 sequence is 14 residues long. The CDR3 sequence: CASSLERTYNGQFF. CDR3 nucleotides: TGTGCCAGCAGCTTAGAGCGGACCTACAATGGGCAGTTCTTC.

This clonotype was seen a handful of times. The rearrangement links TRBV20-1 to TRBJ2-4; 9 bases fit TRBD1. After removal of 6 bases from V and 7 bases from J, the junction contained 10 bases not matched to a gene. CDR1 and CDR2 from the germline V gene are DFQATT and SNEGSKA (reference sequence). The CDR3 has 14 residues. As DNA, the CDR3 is TGCAGTGCCGGGACAGGGCTCTCTTCTAACATTCAGTACTTC. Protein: CSAGTGLSSNIQYF.

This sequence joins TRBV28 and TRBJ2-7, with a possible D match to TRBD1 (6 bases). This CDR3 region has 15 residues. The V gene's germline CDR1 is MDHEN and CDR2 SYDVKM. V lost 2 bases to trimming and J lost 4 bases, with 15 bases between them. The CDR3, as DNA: TGTGCCAGCAGTTTACGCCGGGACACTAGTTACGAGCAGTACTTC. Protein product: CASSLRRDTSYEQYF.

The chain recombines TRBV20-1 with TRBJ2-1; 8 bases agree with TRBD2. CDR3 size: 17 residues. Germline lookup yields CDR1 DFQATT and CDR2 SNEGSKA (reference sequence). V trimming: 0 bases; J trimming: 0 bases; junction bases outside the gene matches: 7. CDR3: CSARDFTSGLSYNEQFF. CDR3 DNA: TGCAGTGCTAGAGATTTCACTAGCGGACTCTCCTACAATGAGCAGTTCTTC.

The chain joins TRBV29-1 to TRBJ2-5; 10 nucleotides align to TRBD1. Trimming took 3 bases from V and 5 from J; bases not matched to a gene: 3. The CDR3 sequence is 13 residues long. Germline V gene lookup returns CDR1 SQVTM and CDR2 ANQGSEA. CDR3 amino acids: CSVESTGGETQYF. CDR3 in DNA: TGCAGCGTTGAGTCGACAGGGGGCGAGACCCAGTACTTC.

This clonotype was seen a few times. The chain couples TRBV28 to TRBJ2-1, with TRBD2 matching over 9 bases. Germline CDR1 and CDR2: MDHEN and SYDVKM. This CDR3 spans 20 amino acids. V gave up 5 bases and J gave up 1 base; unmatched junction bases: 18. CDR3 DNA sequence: TGTGCCAGCAGTCCCGGGTTGGGACTAGCCACCCCTAGGTCCTACAATGAGCAGTTCTTC. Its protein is CASSPGLGLATPRSYNEQFF.

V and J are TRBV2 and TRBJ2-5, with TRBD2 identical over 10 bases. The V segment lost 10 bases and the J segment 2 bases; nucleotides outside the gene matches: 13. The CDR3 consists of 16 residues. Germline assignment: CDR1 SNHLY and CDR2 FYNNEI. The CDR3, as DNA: TGTGCCATTAGCCCTTGGACTAGCGGCCAACAAGAGACCCAGTACTTC. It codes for CAISPWTSGQQETQYF.

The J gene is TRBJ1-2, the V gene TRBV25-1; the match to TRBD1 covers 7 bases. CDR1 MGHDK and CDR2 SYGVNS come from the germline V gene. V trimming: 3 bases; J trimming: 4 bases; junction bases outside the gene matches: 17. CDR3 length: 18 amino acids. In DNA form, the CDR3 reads TGTGCCAGCAGTGATGACCCCCCAACAGGGGTGGGGAGCTATGGCTACACCTTC. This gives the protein CASSDDPPTGVGSYGYTF.

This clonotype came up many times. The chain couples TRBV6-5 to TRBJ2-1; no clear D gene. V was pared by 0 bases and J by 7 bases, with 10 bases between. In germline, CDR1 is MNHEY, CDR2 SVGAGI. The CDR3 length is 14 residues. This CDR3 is CASSYSPGDNEQFF. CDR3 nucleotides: TGTGCCAGCAGTTACTCTCCCGGAGATAATGAGCAGTTCTTC.

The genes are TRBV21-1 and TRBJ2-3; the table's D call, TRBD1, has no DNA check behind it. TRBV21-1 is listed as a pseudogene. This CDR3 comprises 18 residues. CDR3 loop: CASSKARGDRCIADTQYF. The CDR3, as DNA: TGTGCCAGCAGCAAAGCTCGGGGGGACAGGTGTATCGCAGATACGCAGTATTTT.

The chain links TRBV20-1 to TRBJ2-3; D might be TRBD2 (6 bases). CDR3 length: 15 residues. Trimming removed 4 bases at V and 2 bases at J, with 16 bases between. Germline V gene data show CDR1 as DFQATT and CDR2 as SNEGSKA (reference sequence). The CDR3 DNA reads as TGCAGTGCTACAGGAGGGGCCAAACCCACAGATACGCAGTATTTT. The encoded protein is CSATGGAKPTDTQYF.

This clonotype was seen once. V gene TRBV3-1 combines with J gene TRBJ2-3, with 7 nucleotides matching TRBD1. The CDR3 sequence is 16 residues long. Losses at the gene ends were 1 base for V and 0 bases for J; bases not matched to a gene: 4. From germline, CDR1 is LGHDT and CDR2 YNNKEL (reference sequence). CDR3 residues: CASSQGVRGSTDTQYF. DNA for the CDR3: TGTGCCAGCAGCCAAGGAGTCAGGGGGAGCACAGATACGCAGTATTTT.

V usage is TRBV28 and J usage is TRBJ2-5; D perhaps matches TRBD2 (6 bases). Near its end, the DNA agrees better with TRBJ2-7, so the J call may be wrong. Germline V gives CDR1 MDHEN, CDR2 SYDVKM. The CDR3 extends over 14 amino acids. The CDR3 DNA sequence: TGTGCCAGCAGTCCCCGGACTAATTGGTACGAGCAGTACTTC. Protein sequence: CASSPRTNWYEQYF.

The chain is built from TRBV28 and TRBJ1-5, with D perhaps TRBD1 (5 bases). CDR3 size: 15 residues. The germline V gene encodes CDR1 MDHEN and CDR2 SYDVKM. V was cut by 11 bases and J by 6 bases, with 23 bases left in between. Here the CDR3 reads CAGRGGRSGTQPQHF. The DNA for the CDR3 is TGTGCCGGTCGAGGAGGGCGGTCGGGGACTCAGCCCCAGCATTTT.

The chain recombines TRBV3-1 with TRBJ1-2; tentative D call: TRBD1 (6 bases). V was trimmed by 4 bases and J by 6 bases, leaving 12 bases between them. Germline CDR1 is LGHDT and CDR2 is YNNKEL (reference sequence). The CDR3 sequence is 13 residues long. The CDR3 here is CASSLTGKDGYTF. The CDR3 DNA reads TGTGCCAGCAGCCTAACAGGGAAGGATGGCTACACCTTC.

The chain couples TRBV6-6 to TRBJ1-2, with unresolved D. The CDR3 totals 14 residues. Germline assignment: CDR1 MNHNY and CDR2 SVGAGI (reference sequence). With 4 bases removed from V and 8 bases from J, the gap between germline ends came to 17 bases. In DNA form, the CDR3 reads TGTGCCAGCAGTTCCCAGTCTATGGCGGGAGGCTACACCTTC. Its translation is CASSSQSMAGGYTF.

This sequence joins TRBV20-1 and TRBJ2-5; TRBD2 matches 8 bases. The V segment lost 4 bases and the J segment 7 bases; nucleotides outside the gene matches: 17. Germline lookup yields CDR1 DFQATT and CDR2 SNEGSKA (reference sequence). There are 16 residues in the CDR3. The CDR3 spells CSATTHLGLAPGTQYF. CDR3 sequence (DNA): TGCAGTGCTACCACCCACTTAGGACTAGCCCCTGGGACCCAGTACTTC.

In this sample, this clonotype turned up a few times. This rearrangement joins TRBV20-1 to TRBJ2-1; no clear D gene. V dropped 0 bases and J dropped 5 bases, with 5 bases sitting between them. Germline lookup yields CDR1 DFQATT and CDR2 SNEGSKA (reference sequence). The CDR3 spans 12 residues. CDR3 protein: CSAREPDNEQFF. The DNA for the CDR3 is TGCAGTGCTAGAGAGCCCGACAATGAGCAGTTCTTC.

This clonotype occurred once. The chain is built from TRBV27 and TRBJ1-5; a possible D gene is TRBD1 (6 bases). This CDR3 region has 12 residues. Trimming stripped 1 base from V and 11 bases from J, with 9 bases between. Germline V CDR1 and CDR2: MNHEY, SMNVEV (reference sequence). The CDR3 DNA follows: TGTGCCAGCAGTTTATGGGGGCAGTCCCAGCATTTT. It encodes CASSLWGQSQHF.

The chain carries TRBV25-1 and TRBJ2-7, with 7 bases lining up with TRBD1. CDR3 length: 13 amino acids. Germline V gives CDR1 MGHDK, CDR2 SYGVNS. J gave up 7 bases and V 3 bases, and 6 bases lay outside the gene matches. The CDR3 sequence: CASSDPLRGEQYF. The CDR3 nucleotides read TGTGCCAGCAGTGACCCCCTCAGGGGGGAGCAGTACTTC.

In DNA, the CDR3 is TGTGCCACCAGTGCTAATATGGAGGAGACCCAGTACTTC. It specifies CATSANMEETQYF. V gene TRBV24-1 combines with J gene TRBJ2-4; D gene uncertain. The DNA end favors TRBJ2-5, so the J call may be wrong. Germline-derived CDR1 and CDR2 are KGHDR and SFDVKD. This CDR3 contains 13 residues.

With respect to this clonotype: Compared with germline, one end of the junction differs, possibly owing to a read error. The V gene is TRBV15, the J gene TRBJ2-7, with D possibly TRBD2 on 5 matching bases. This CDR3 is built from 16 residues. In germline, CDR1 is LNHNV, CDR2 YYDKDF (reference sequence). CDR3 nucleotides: TGTGGCACCAGCAGAGGCCGGGTTTCCTCGGGGTACGAGCAGTACTTC. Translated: CGTSRGRVSSGYEQYF.

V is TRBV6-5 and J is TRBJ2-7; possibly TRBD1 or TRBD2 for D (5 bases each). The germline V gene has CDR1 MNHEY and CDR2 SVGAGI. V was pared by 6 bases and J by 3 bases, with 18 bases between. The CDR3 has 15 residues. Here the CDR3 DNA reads TGTGCCAGCAGGGAGAGGGACCATGCCTACTACGAGCAGTACTTC. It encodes CASRERDHAYYEQYF.

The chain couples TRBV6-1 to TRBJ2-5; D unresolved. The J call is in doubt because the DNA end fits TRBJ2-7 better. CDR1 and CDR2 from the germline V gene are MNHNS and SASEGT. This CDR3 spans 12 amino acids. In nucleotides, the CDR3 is TGTGCCAGCAGTGTCATTGGGCTCGAGCAGTACTTC. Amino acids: CASSVIGLEQYF.

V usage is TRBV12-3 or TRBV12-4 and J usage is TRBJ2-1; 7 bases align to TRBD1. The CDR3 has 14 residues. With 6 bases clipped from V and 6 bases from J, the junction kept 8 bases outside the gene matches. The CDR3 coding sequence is TGTGCCAGCAGCAAAACAGGGGTGGCCAATGAGCAGTTCTTC. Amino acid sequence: CASSKTGVANEQFF.

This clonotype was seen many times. In DNA form, the CDR3 reads TGCAGCGTTGACCTAGCGGGAGTAGATACGCAGTATTTT. Translation: CSVDLAGVDTQYF. This chain uses TRBV29-1 with TRBJ2-3; 10 bases match TRBD2. Germline V gene lookup returns CDR1 SQVTM and CDR2 ANQGSEA. Losses at the gene ends were 3 bases for V and 5 bases for J; bases not matched to a gene: 2. The CDR3 loop spans 13 amino acids.

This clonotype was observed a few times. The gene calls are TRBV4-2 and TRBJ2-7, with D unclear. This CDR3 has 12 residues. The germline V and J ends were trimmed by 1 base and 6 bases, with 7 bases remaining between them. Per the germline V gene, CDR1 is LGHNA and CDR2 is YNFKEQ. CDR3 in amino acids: CASSQGPSEQYF. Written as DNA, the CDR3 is TGTGCCAGCAGCCAAGGCCCATCCGAGCAGTACTTC.